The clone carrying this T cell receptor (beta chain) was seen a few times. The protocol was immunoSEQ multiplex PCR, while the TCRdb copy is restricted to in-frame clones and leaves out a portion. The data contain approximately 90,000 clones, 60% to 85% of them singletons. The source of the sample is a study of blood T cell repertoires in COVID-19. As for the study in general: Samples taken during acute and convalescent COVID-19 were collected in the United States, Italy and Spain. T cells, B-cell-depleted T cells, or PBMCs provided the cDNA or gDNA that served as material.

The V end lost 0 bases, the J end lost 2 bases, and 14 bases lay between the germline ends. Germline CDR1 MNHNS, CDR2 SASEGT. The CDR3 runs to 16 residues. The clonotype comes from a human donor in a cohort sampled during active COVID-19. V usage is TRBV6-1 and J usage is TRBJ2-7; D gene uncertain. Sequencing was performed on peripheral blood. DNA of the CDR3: TGTGCCAGCAGTGAAGCCTTGCCAGGATCAACCTACGAGCAGTACTTC. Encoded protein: CASSEALPGSTYEQYF.